The clone carrying this T cell receptor beta chain was seen a handful of times. Its target is unknown. An end of the junction does not agree with germline; a read error may underlie this. In germline, CDR1 is SSHAT, CDR2 FNYEAQ (reference sequence). CDR3 length: 12 amino acids. The sample originates from a study of CD8 T cells in ankylosing spondylitis. Whole-study findings and limits: Seemingly distinctive of ankylosing spondylitis blood was a TCR beta motif formed by eight highly homologous variants.

Using its own MiXCR run on the 5' RACE reads, TCRdb lists one record per CDR3 protein. The sample has just over 350,000 distinct CDR3 sequences; more than 20% are singletons. The chain uses TRBV7-7 and TRBJ2-5; 7 positions match TRBD1. The material sequenced was blood, either unsorted or a sorted T cell fraction (not recorded which). The TCR comes from a male donor with ankylosing spondylitis or in good health (not recorded which). The CDR3 coding sequence is TGTGCTAGCAGCTCCTACTCAGGGGGCCAGTACTTC. It specifies CASSSYSGGQYF. The full variable domain, rest sourced from reference TRBV7-7 and TRBJ2-5, is GAGVSQSPRYKVTKRGQDVTLRCDPISSHATLYWYQQALGQGPEFLTYFNYEAQPDKSGLPSDRFSAERPEGSISTLTIQRTEQRDSAMYRCASSSYSGGQYFGPGTRLLVL.